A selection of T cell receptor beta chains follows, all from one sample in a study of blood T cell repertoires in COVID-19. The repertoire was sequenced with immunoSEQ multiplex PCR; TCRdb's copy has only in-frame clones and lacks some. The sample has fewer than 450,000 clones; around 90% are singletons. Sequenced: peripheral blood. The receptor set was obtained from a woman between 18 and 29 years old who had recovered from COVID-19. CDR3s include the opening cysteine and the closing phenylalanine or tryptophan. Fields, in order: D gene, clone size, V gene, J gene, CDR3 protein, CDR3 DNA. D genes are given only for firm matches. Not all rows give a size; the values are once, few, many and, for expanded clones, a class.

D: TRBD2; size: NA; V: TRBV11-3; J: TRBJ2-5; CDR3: CASSSRLAGEETQYF; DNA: TGTGCCAGCAGCTCCCGACTAGCGGGAGAGGAGACCCAGTACTTC
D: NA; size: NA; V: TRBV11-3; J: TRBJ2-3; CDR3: CASSFKDTQYF; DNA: TGTGCCAGCAGCTTTAAAGATACGCAGTATTTT
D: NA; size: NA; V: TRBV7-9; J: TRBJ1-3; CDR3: CASRPTQDAANTIYF; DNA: TGTGCCAGCAGACCGACACAGGATGCTGCAAACACCATATATTTT
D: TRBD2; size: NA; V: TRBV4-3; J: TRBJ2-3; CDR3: CASSPTSGRPDTQYF; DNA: TGCGCCAGCAGCCCAACTAGCGGGAGGCCAGATACGCAGTATTTT
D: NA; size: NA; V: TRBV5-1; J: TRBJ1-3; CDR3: CASSLDSGSGNTIYF; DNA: TGCGCCAGCAGCTTGGACAGTGGGAGTGGAAACACCATATATTTT
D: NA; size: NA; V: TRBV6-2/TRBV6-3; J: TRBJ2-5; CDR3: CASSRDGAGAGSQYF; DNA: TGTGCCAGCAGTCGGGACGGTGCGGGGGCTGGGTCCCAGTACTTC
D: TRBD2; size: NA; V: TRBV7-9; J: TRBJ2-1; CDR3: CASSFGTSGRTGYEQFF; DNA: TGTGCCAGCAGCTTCGGGACTAGCGGGAGGACTGGCTATGAGCAGTTCTTC
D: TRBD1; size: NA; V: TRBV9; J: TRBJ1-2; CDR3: CASSVEPGTGYGYTF; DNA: TGTGCCAGCAGCGTAGAACCAGGGACAGGTTATGGCTACACCTTC
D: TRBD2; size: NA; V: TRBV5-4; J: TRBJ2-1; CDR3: CASRESGNFNEQFF; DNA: TGTGCCAGCAGGGAGAGCGGGAATTTCAATGAGCAGTTCTTC
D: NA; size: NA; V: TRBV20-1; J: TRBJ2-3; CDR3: CSASGLADTQYF; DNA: TGCAGTGCTAGTGGACTCGCAGATACGCAGTATTTT
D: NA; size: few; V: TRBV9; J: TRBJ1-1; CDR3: CASSVAVNTEAFF; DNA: TGTGCCAGCAGCGTAGCAGTGAACACTGAAGCTTTCTTT
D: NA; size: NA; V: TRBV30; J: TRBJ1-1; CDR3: CAWSVRRGAEAFF; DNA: TGTGCCTGGAGTGTACGACGGGGGGCTGAAGCTTTCTTT